Listed below are T cell receptor beta chains from one sample, sequenced in a study of cytomegalovirus exposure and HLA in healthy donors. Clones were read by immunoSEQ multiplex PCR, and TCRdb kept only the in-frame ones, dropping some. This sample has under 95,000 clones, with 94% found just once. Sequencing was performed on PBMCs. Source of these receptors: a young woman in good health and CMV-seronegative. Each CDR3 is given with its conserved first and last residue. A D gene is named only where the DNA matches it firmly. Not every row has a clone size; where given, it reads once, few, many or a size class.

>TRBJ2-1|TRBV4-1|TRBD2|NA
TGCGCCAGCAGTTTTAGATCCCCTAGCGGTAATGAGCAGTTCTTC
CASSFRSPSGNEQFF
>TRBJ2-7|TRBV28|TRBD1|NA
TGTGCCAGCAGTTCCTTGGGACAGGGGGTCTTCTCCTACGAGCAGTACTTC
CASSSLGQGVFSYEQYF
>TRBJ1-4|TRBV7-9|NA|NA
TGTGCCAGCAACTTCGCAACTAATGAAAAACTGTTTTTT
CASNFATNEKLFF
>TRBJ2-2|TRBV5-1|NA|once
TGCGCCAGCAGCTACAATGAGAACACCGGGGAGCTGTTTTTT
CASSYNENTGELFF
>TRBJ1-3|TRBV7-2|NA|NA
TGTGCCAGCAGCTTACCCAGGACAGCCTCTGGAAACACCATATATTTT
CASSLPRTASGNTIYF
>TRBJ2-3|TRBV6-4|TRBD2|NA
TGTGCCAGCAGTGAGTTAGCGGGGTCACTCACAGATACGCAGTATTTT
CASSELAGSLTDTQYF
>TRBJ2-3|TRBV28|TRBD1|once
TGTGCCAGCAGTTTAGTCTCGGACAGGGAATGGGATACGCAGTATTTT
CASSLVSDREWDTQYF
>TRBJ2-1|TRBV2|TRBD2|NA
TGTGCCAGCAGGGAAGGACTAGCGGGAGCTAATGAGCAGTTCTTC
CASREGLAGANEQFF
>TRBJ1-1|TRBV5-1|NA|NA
TGCGCCAGCTCATCCTCAGGGAAAGGGACTGAAGCTTTCTTT
CASSSSGKGTEAFF
>TRBJ2-2|TRBV7-9|TRBD1|NA
TGTGCCAGCAGCTCGGGCCGGGACAGGGCCGGGGAGCTGTTTTTT
CASSSGRDRAGELFF
>TRBJ1-1|TRBV10-3|TRBD1|NA
TGTGCCATCAGCCCGGGACAGGGGGCGCGAGGCACTGAAGCTTTCTTT
CAISPGQGARGTEAFF
>TRBJ2-5|TRBV28|TRBD2|once
TGTGCCAGCTGTCGCACTAGCGGGAGTCACCCGCAAGAGACCCAGTACTTC
CASCRTSGSHPQETQYF
>TRBJ2-6|TRBV2|NA|NA
TGTGCCAGCGGACAAAGGAAGACATTGGGGTCAACTGGGGCCAACGTCCTGACTTTC
CASGQRKTLGSTGANVLTF
>TRBJ2-2|TRBV6-5|TRBD2|once
TGTGCCAGTAGGACGGGGGGAAACACCGGGGAGCTGTTTTTT
CASRTGGNTGELFF
>TRBJ2-6|TRBV30|TRBD2|few
TGTGCCTGGAGGACCGGAGTTGGTAGCGGGAGATTTGGGGCCAACGTCCTGACTTTC
CAWRTGVGSGRFGANVLTF
>TRBJ2-1|TRBV5-1|NA|NA
TGCGCCAGCAGCTCAGAGCGGGTCTACAATGAGCAGTTCTTC
CASSSERVYNEQFF
>TRBJ2-2|TRBV29-1|NA|NA
TGCAGCGTTGAAGACGCGAACACCGGGGAGCTGTTTTTT
CSVEDANTGELFF
>TRBJ1-5|TRBV6-6|NA|NA
TGTGCCAGCAGTTATAGTCGAGTTAGCAATCAGCCCCAGCATTTT
CASSYSRVSNQPQHF
>TRBJ1-2|TRBV7-9|NA|NA
TGTGCCAGCAACCGGGATTATGGCTACACCTTC
CASNRDYGYTF
>TRBJ2-7|TRBV4-1|NA|NA
TGCGCCAGCAGCCCAGTCCCGGGACTGACAGGGGAGCAGTACTTC
CASSPVPGLTGEQYF
>TRBJ2-5|TRBV30|NA|NA
TGTGCCCTGGCGGCGGGGTACCAAGAGACCCAGTACTTC
CALAAGYQETQYF
>TRBJ2-3|TRBV10-3|TRBD1|NA
TGTGCCATCAGTGAGTCGAGGGACAGGGCCACAGATACGCAGTATTTT
CAISESRDRATDTQYF